This section outlines one TCR beta chain sequence together with its context. Antigen unknown. CDR1 MGHRA and CDR2 YSYEKL come from the germline V gene. V was cut by 4 bases and J by 5 bases, with 15 bases left in between. The CDR3 sequence is 14 residues long. This sample is drawn from a study of T cell responses to AZD1222 COVID-19 vaccine. Study-level findings and limits: Donors skewed white British and female; clonal diversity was possibly underestimated. Increased Spike-specific TCR breadth and depth were observed after two AZD1222 doses. The repertoires were collected only after the peak T cell response. Spike was spanned by vaccine-associated CD4 TCRs, with dominance at 160-218 and 743-854.

Clones were read by immunoSEQ multiplex PCR, and TCRdb kept only the in-frame ones, dropping some. The repertoire includes approximately 120,000 clones, about 90% of them detected once, and roughly 4.4% sits in the top ten. Source: peripheral blood, taken on day 0 of MenACWY control vaccination. The J gene is TRBJ2-7, the V gene TRBV4-1, with D possibly matching TRBD1 (5 bases). The sequence came from an adult in good health. The CDR3 DNA reads as TGCGCCAGCAGCCCGCGGCAGGGTTGGAACGAGCAGTACTTC. The encoded protein is CASSPRQGWNEQYF.